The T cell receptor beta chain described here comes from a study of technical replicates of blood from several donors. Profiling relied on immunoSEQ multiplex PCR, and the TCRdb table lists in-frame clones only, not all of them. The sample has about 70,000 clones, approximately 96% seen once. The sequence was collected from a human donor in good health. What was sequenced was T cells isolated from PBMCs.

The CDR3 DNA is TGTGCCAGCAGCAACAATTTAGCGGGAGAGCAGTACTTC. It encodes CASSNNLAGEQYF. This chain uses TRBV5-4 with TRBJ2-7; TRBD2 matches 8 bases. This CDR3 region has 13 residues. CDR1 is SGHNT and CDR2 is YYREEE in the germline V gene (reference sequence). V gave up 4 bases and J gave up 7 bases; unmatched junction bases: 7.